Each of the 4 T cell receptor beta chains below was sequenced from the same sample in a study of glioma-infiltrating T cells. The iRepertoire nested amplicon-rescue multiplex PCR amplified TCR alpha and beta CDR3s from RNA. Via MiXCR, TCRdb re-called the multiplex PCR reads, giving one row per CDR3 protein. The sample lists approximately 120,000 distinct CDR3 sequences, about 25% occurring once. Material for sequencing was glioma tissue, nonneoplastic brain tissue, or PBMCs (not recorded which). The receptors derive from a human donor with low-grade glioma or glioblastoma, undergoing nonglioma brain surgery, or in good health (not recorded which).

This clonotype was recorded many times. The J gene is TRBJ1-1, the V gene TRBV7-9, with D unresolved. Trimming cost V 1 base and J 6 bases, with 12 bases left between them. CDR3 length equals 14 residues. The germline V gene has CDR1 SEHNR and CDR2 FQNEAQ (reference sequence). The CDR3 reads CASSLVRPGAEAFF. For the CDR3, the DNA is TGTGCCAGCAGCTTAGTTCGTCCGGGCGCTGAAGCTTTCTTT.

This clonotype was observed at least ten times. CDR3 protein: CSAIRDIQTDTQYF. Written as DNA, the CDR3 is TGCAGTGCTATCCGGGACATTCAGACAGATACGCAGTATTTT. The chain uses TRBV20-1 and TRBJ2-3, with D tentatively TRBD1 (6 bases). The CDR3 extends over 14 amino acids. Deletions cut 4 bases from V and 3 bases from J, with 14 bases between. In germline, CDR1 is DFQATT, CDR2 SNEGSKA (reference sequence).

This clonotype showed up many times. The V and J genes are TRBV20-1 and TRBJ2-1; 8 nucleotides match TRBD2. Unmatched junction bases numbered 7, after V lost 6 bases and J lost 0 bases. Germline CDR1 DFQATT, CDR2 SNEGSKA (reference sequence). This CDR3 spans 15 amino acids. CDR3 bases: TGCAGTGCCGGAAGAAGCGGGAGCTCCTACAATGAGCAGTTCTTC. Amino acids: CSAGRSGSSYNEQFF.

This clonotype was counted ten times or more. The chain has TRBV6-2 or TRBV6-3 and TRBJ2-2, with 9 bases fitting TRBD1. The germline V gene encodes CDR1 MNHEY and CDR2 SVGEGT. This CDR3 is 16 amino acids long. Trimming cost V 0 bases and J 5 bases; bases outside gene matches: 4. The CDR3 sequence: CASSYSGQGKTGELFF. The CDR3 nucleotides are TGTGCCAGCAGTTACTCGGGACAGGGAAAAACCGGGGAGCTGTTTTTT.